One sample yielded the 28 T cell receptor beta chains listed below, sequenced in a study of blood T cells in healthy people across ages. The authors ran a second PCR of 7 to 11 cycles using a sample-barcoded 5' primer and a J-beta primer mix. TCRdb reprocessed the 5' RACE reads via MiXCR and lists one record per CDR3 protein. The sample holds about a million distinct CDR3 sequences, roughly 51% seen once. The sample taken for sequencing was blood. The receptor source for this set is a woman aged 55 to 70 in good health.

V is TRBV27 and J is TRBJ2-7; TRBD1 is a possible D gene (6 bases). Germline V gene data show CDR1 as MNHEY and CDR2 as SMNVEV (reference sequence). V was clipped by 5 bases and J by 3 bases, with 14 bases between them. The CDR3 consists of 14 residues. In nucleotides, the CDR3 is TGTGCCAGCAGTCTCCGGGACACCGGCTACGAGCAGTACTTC. Its translation is CASSLRDTGYEQYF.

CDR3 nucleotides: TGTGCCAGCAGTGATTGGGGAGAGAGGCAAGAGACCCAGTACTTC. This encodes CASSDWGERQETQYF. The chain joins TRBV6-1 to TRBJ2-4, with a possible D match to TRBD2 (5 bases). The J call is doubtful: the DNA matches TRBJ2-5 better. The germline V gene has CDR1 MNHNS and CDR2 SASEGT. The CDR3 is 15 residues long.

This clonotype was seen a single time. The chain couples TRBV20-1 to TRBJ2-1, with 8 positions matching TRBD2. CDR1 DFQATT and CDR2 SNEGSKA come from the germline V gene (reference sequence). After removal of 1 base from V and 4 bases from J, the junction contained 9 bases not matched to a gene. The CDR3 runs 16 residues. The CDR3 here is CSARVLRGDLYNEQFF. The CDR3 nucleotides are TGCAGTGCTAGAGTTCTGCGGGGGGATTTGTACAATGAGCAGTTCTTC.

V and J are TRBV15 and TRBJ2-1; TRBD1 or TRBD2 may be the D gene (5 bases each). CDR1 is LNHNV, CDR2 YYDKDF, per germline (reference sequence). Trimming took 4 bases from V and 7 from J, leaving 20 bases between them. The length of the CDR3 is 16 residues. CDR3 residues: CATSTVLAGEGNEQFF. CDR3 DNA: TGTGCCACCAGCACTGTTTTGGCGGGTGAGGGGAATGAGCAGTTCTTC.

With respect to this clonotype: An end of the junction differs from the germline gene, which may be a read error. The chain combines TRBV27 with TRBJ2-1; perhaps TRBD2 as D (6 bases). TRBJ2-7 matches the DNA end more closely, so the J call is doubtful. The V gene's germline CDR1 is MNHEY and CDR2 SMNVEV (reference sequence). The CDR3 runs 14 residues. Here the CDR3 reads CASSLGGIYNEQYF. DNA for the CDR3: TGTGCCAGTAGTTTAGGCGGGATCTACAATGAGCAGTACTTC.

The chain uses TRBV29-1 and TRBJ2-7; a weak D match, TRBD1 (6 bases). With 4 bases removed from V and 2 bases from J, the gap between germline ends came to 12 bases. Per the germline V gene, CDR1 is SQVTM and CDR2 is ANQGSEA. The CDR3 is made up of 13 amino acids. CDR3 DNA: TGCAGCGTTGCCCAGGGACACACCTACGAGCAGTACTTC. Translated: CSVAQGHTYEQYF.

Only a few counts were recorded for this clonotype. V is TRBV6-2 or TRBV6-3 and J is TRBJ2-3; D possibly uses TRBD1 or TRBD2 (5 bases each). V was trimmed by 6 bases and J by 2 bases, leaving 15 bases between them. The CDR3 sequence is 15 residues long. Germline V CDR1 and CDR2: MNHEY, SVGEGT. This chain's CDR3 is CASSYIGDLTDTQYF. DNA for the CDR3: TGTGCCAGCAGCTACATCGGGGACCTCACAGATACGCAGTATTTT.

As for this clonotype: This may be a read error: a much more frequent sequence differs by one nucleotide. The gene calls are TRBV3-1 and TRBJ2-1; tentative D call: TRBD2 (5 bases). The J call may be mistaken, given a closer DNA end match to TRBJ2-7. The CDR3 sequence is 17 residues long. CDR1 LGHDT and CDR2 YNNKEL come from the germline V gene (reference sequence). The CDR3 nucleotides are TGTGCCAGCAGCCCAGAAAGTGAACTAGAAGGCTACAATGAGCAGTACTTC. Translated, it gives CASSPESELEGYNEQYF.

The rearrangement uses TRBV12-3 or TRBV12-4 and TRBJ1-6; no clear D gene. The CDR3 spans 13 residues. The V end lost 6 bases, the J end lost 11 bases, and 14 bases lay between the germline ends. The CDR3 sequence is CASRQGIAPPLHF. The CDR3 nucleotides are TGTGCCAGCAGGCAAGGGATCGCTCCACCCCTCCACTTT.

The chain uses TRBV24-1 and TRBJ2-1; D tentatively reads TRBD1 or TRBD2 (5 bases each). The V gene's germline CDR1 is KGHDR and CDR2 SFDVKD. This CDR3 contains 14 residues. V shed 3 bases and J shed 5 bases, with 10 bases lying between them. CDR3 loop: CATSDIRDDNEQFF. CDR3 nucleotide sequence: TGTGCCACCAGTGATATCCGGGACGACAATGAGCAGTTCTTC.

This clonotype was detected only a few times. At one boundary the junction diverges from the germline segment, which might be a read error. This sequence joins TRBV6-1 and TRBJ2-5; D perhaps matches TRBD1 (8 bases). Germline V lookup: CDR1 MNHNS, CDR2 SASEGT. This CDR3 region has 17 residues. The CDR3 bases are TGTGCCAGCAGTGTGGTAGCAGGGGGCTTTGGGGGGGAGACCCCGTACTTC. Translated, it gives CASSVVAGGFGGETPYF.

In this sample, this clonotype turned up once. The chain links TRBV13 to TRBJ2-5, with no clear D. CDR1 is PRHDT, CDR2 FYEKMQ, per germline (reference sequence). The CDR3 loop spans 13 amino acids. The V end was cut by 5 bases, the J end by 3 bases, with 10 bases between. CDR3: CASSPRPEETQYF. CDR3 in DNA: TGTGCCAGCAGCCCCCGGCCCGAAGAGACCCAGTACTTC.

The chain carries TRBV20-1 and TRBJ1-1; 7 bases line up with TRBD1. V dropped 2 bases and J dropped 9; count of bases not matched to a gene: 6. There are 12 residues in the CDR3. Germline assignment: CDR1 DFQATT and CDR2 SNEGSKA (reference sequence). CDR3 DNA: TGCAGTGCTAGACCTGGACAGGAGCAAGCTTTCTTT. Residues: CSARPGQEQAFF.

CDR3 in amino acids: CSASGTSYNEQFF. In DNA form, the CDR3 reads TGCAGCGCTTCCGGGACTTCCTACAATGAGCAGTTCTTC. This rearrangement joins TRBV29-1 to TRBJ2-1; D might be TRBD2 (6 bases). Between the trimmed V and J ends, which lost 7 bases and 1 base, there was a span of 11 bases. There are 13 residues in the CDR3. CDR1 and CDR2 (germline): SQVTM, ANQGSEA.

CDR3 bases: TGTGCCAGCAGCTTAGACGGGGCCGGGGCACGAGAGACCCAGTACTTC. Translating it yields CASSLDGAGARETQYF. This chain connects TRBV7-8 to TRBJ2-7, with D possibly being TRBD1 or TRBD2 (5 bases each). The DNA end is a closer match to TRBJ2-5, so the J assignment may be wrong. CDR3 size: 16 residues. Germline V gene sequence: CDR1 SGHVS, CDR2 FQNEAQ.

The chain links TRBV7-3 to TRBJ2-5; tentative D call: TRBD2 (5 bases). In germline, CDR1 is SGHTA, CDR2 FQGTGA. Trimming stripped 2 bases from V and 5 bases from J, with 15 bases between. The CDR3 covers 15 residues. CDR3 amino acids: CASSLGRGIVETQYF. The CDR3 DNA is TGTGCCAGCAGCTTAGGCCGAGGGATCGTCGAGACCCAGTACTTC. The variable domain in full, completed from reference TRBV7-3 and TRBJ2-5, reads GAGVSQTPSNKVTEKGKYVELRCDPISGHTALYWYRQSLGQGPEFLIYFQGTGAADDSGLPNDRFFAVRPEGSVSTLKIQRTERGDSAVYLCASSLGRGIVETQYFGPGTRLLVL.

This rearrangement joins TRBV5-1 to TRBJ2-7, with TRBD1 as a possible D gene (5 bases). The germline gives CDR1 SGHRS, CDR2 YFSETQ. This CDR3 spans 15 amino acids. Trimming removed 2 bases at V and 2 bases at J, with 14 bases between. CDR3: CASSFAQGLPYEQYF. The CDR3 DNA sequence: TGCGCCAGCAGCTTTGCCCAGGGCCTCCCCTACGAGCAGTACTTC.

The sample holds a few counts of this clonotype. This sequence joins TRBV28 and TRBJ2-1; TRBD2 agrees at 13 bases. Germline V gene data show CDR1 as MDHEN and CDR2 as SYDVKM. V lost 9 bases to trimming and J lost 8 bases; unmatched junction nucleotides: 13. The CDR3 is 16 amino acids. The CDR3 coding sequence is TGTGCCAGTCGAGCCGGGACTAGCGGGAATGTCGATGAGCAGTTCTTC. It codes for CASRAGTSGNVDEQFF.

With respect to this clonotype: A single base separates this from a much larger clone, so it may be a read error. The chain combines TRBV27 with TRBJ2-7; 7 bases match TRBD1. Per the germline V gene, CDR1 is MNHEY and CDR2 is SMNVEV (reference sequence). V was clipped by 5 bases and J by 0 bases; unmatched bases: 4. The CDR3 consists of 14 residues. CDR3 protein: CASSVQGISYEQYF. The DNA for the CDR3 is TGTGCCAGCAGTGTACAGGGGATCTCCTACGAGCAGTACTTC.

The chain has TRBV28 and TRBJ1-5; TRBD1 matches at 8 bases. With 4 bases clipped from V and 4 bases from J, the junction kept 9 bases outside the gene matches. From germline, CDR1 is MDHEN and CDR2 SYDVKM. The CDR3 consists of 16 residues. CDR3 loop: CASSSIGQGGNQPQHF. In DNA, the CDR3 is TGTGCCAGCAGTTCAATCGGACAGGGTGGAAATCAGCCCCAGCATTTT.

The chain carries TRBV6-5 and TRBJ2-7; D might be TRBD2 (6 bases). This CDR3 has 14 amino acids. V was cut by 2 bases and J by 0 bases, with 8 bases left in between. The germline gives CDR1 MNHEY, CDR2 SVGAGI. CDR3 sequence reads: CASSYAGSSYEQYF. The CDR3 region has the DNA TGTGCCAGCAGTTACGCGGGGAGCTCCTACGAGCAGTACTTC.

The chain joins TRBV6-2 or TRBV6-3 to TRBJ1-5; D call uncertain. Germline V gene data show CDR1 as MNHEY and CDR2 as SVGEGT. This CDR3 contains 13 residues. The V end lost 2 bases, the J end lost 7 bases, and 9 bases lay between the germline ends. Written as DNA, the CDR3 is TGTGCCAGCAGTTACGGAGGGCCCCAGCCCCAGCATTTT. Its translation: CASSYGGPQPQHF.

The chain employs TRBV12-3 or TRBV12-4 and TRBJ2-5; D is perhaps TRBD2 (6 bases). CDR3 length: 17 amino acids. V shed 4 bases and J shed 4 bases, with 22 bases lying between them. The CDR3, as DNA: TGTGCCAGCAGTTCAGGGTATGGGGGGAGTCTTGGAGAGACCCAGTACTTC. Protein: CASSSGYGGSLGETQYF.

The chain has TRBV5-1 and TRBJ2-1; 11 bases are a match to TRBD2. Looked up from germline, CDR1 is SGHRS and CDR2 is YFSETQ. The V gene end was trimmed by 0 bases and the J gene end by 7 bases; junction bases not matched to a gene: 9. The CDR3 spans 17 residues. CDR3 bases: TGCGCCAGCAGCTTGGTCTCTCTAGCGGGAGGAGGTAATGAGCAGTTCTTC. It encodes CASSLVSLAGGGNEQFF.

This clonotype was seen only a few times. The V gene is TRBV7-2, the J gene TRBJ2-1, with 7 nucleotides matching TRBD1. CDR3 size: 13 residues. From germline, CDR1 is SGHTA and CDR2 FQGNSA. Trimming cost V 5 bases and J 6 bases; bases outside gene matches: 4. The CDR3 here is CASSPGQFNEQFF. The CDR3 DNA reads TGTGCCAGCAGCCCGGGACAGTTCAATGAGCAGTTCTTC.

The chain uses TRBV6-5 and TRBJ2-7; TRBD1 or TRBD2 may be the D gene (5 bases each). Trimming removed 7 bases from V and 3 bases from J, with 19 bases in between. CDR1 and CDR2 (germline): MNHEY, SVGAGI. CDR3 length: 15 residues. The CDR3 DNA follows: TGTGCCAGCACTCCCGGGACCCGGAGATTCTACGAGCAGTACTTC. It yields the protein CASTPGTRRFYEQYF.

This chain links TRBV29-1 with TRBJ2-1; D not certain. Germline-derived CDR1 and CDR2 are SQVTM and ANQGSEA. Between the trimmed V and J ends, which lost 6 bases and 0 bases, there was a span of 15 bases. The CDR3 has 15 residues. In DNA form, the CDR3 reads TGCAGCGTCCTAACGGGCGCCAGCTCCTACAATGAGCAGTTCTTC. Protein sequence: CSVLTGASSYNEQFF.

J is TRBJ2-7 and V is TRBV9; unclear D gene. Germline-derived CDR1 and CDR2 are SGDLS and YYNGEE. The V and J ends lost 0 bases and 5 bases respectively, with 12 bases between them. There are 14 residues in the CDR3. The CDR3 protein is CASSVAGQVNEQYF. CDR3 sequence (DNA): TGTGCCAGCAGCGTAGCTGGTCAGGTCAACGAGCAGTACTTC.